Presented here are 24 T cell receptor beta chains from one specimen sequenced in a study of esophageal squamous cell carcinoma under preoperative chemotherapy. Noted time point: before preoperative PTX-NDP chemotherapy. Each CDR3 protein gets one entry after TCRdb re-called the PCR reads with MiXCR. The sample lists over 14,000 distinct CDR3 sequences, roughly 60% occurring once. Specimen collection occurred from a patient given preoperative chemotherapy. The receptor set was obtained from a human donor with esophageal squamous cell carcinoma. The donor label of this sample is uncertain.

This clonotype is judged medium-sized. The DNA for the CDR3 is TGCGCCAGGGGGGCAGCCAACGCTTACAATGAGCAGTTCTTC. Translating gives CARGAANAYNEQFF. This chain uses TRBV10-2 with TRBJ2-1; perhaps TRBD1 as D (6 bases). The CDR3 is made up of 14 amino acids. Germline V gene data show CDR1 as WSHSY and CDR2 as SAAADI. Between the trimmed V and J ends, which lost 9 bases and 4 bases, there was a span of 16 bases.

About this clonotype: As the CDR3 is not closed by the conserved phenylalanine or tryptophan, this likely results from a read error. The DNA is omitted, as the CDR3 cannot be located on it reliably, and the CDR3 follows TCRdb's listing. The V and J genes are TRBV9 and TRBJ2-3. Germline CDR1 is SGDLS and CDR2 is YYNGEE. Both ends counted, the CDR3 spans 9 residues. The CDR3 spells CGAKGFHHV.

This clonotype appeared many times. This sequence joins TRBV6-4 and TRBJ2-3, with D possibly being TRBD1 or TRBD2 (6 bases each). Trimming removed 2 bases at V and 4 bases at J, with 13 bases between. Germline V gene sequence: CDR1 MRHNA, CDR2 SNTAGT. CDR3 length: 15 residues. CDR3 amino acids: CASSDVAGEADTQYF. Written as DNA, the CDR3 is TGTGCCAGCAGTGACGTGGCAGGGGAGGCAGATACGCAGTATTTT.

The chain joins TRBV6-1 to TRBJ2-1; TRBD2 matches at 7 bases. V was pared by 7 bases and J by 13 bases, with 16 bases of the junction left unmatched. Looked up from germline, CDR1 is MNHNS and CDR2 is SASEGT. The CDR3 has 14 residues. Written as DNA, the CDR3 is TGTGCCAGCACAAGGGAGGGACGACAAGAGACCCAGTTCTTC. Protein product: CASTREGRQETQFF.

The rearrangement joins TRBV7-2 to TRBJ1-4, with a tentative D call TRBD1 (5 bases). The ends were cut back, 2 bases at V and 8 bases at J, with 12 bases in the middle. The CDR3 covers 14 residues. CDR1 and CDR2 from the germline V gene are SGHTA and FQGNSA. The CDR3 spells CASSLNQGSEKLFF. The DNA of the CDR3 is TGTGCCAGCAGCTTAAACCAGGGCTCGGAAAAACTGTTTTTT.

As for this clonotype: No conserved phenylalanine or tryptophan ends this CDR3, so it is likely a read error. The DNA is omitted, as the CDR3 cannot be located on it reliably, and the CDR3 follows TCRdb's listing. V usage is TRBV7-6 and J usage is TRBJ2-5. Germline loops: CDR1 SGHVS, CDR2 FNYEAQ. The CDR3 has 15 residues if both end residues are counted. The CDR3 sequence: CASRRPRPIPRDPVL.

This chain connects TRBV6-5 to TRBJ2-3, with D perhaps matching TRBD1 (6 bases). V was clipped by 5 bases and J by 3 bases, with 18 bases between them. This CDR3 has 16 residues. Germline values: CDR1 MNHEY, CDR2 SVGAGI. The CDR3 nucleotides read TGTGCCAGCAGTCGCTCGCAGGGGTGCGGGACAGATACGCAGTATTTT. Translated, it gives CASSRSQGCGTDTQYF.

The chain recombines TRBV6-1 with TRBJ2-2; 7 bases are shared with TRBD1. The end of the DNA aligns better with TRBJ2-3, so the J call may be wrong. The length of the CDR3 is 13 residues. Per germline, CDR1 MNHNS and CDR2 SASEGT. For the CDR3, the DNA is TGTGCCAGCAGGAAGGAGAGCACAGGGGAGCAGTATTTT. Its translation: CASRKESTGEQYF.

In this sample, this clonotype turned up a few times. The chain combines TRBV27 with TRBJ2-5, with 10 bases matching TRBD1. Unmatched junction bases numbered 6, after V lost 3 bases and J lost 5 bases. Germline assignment: CDR1 MNHEY and CDR2 SMNVEV (reference sequence). This CDR3 is built from 15 residues. The CDR3 loop reads CASSLGQGRGETQYF. The CDR3 DNA is TGTGCCAGCAGTTTGGGACAGGGGCGGGGGGAGACCCAGTACTTC.

The rearrangement joins TRBV7-2 to TRBJ2-1; 8 bases agree with TRBD1. The junction had 15 bases not matched to a gene; V was cut back by 1 base and J by 10 bases. The germline gives CDR1 SGHTA, CDR2 FQGNSA. There are 17 residues in the CDR3. The CDR3 nucleotides read TGTGCCAGCAGCTTAGGTCGTGGGGGACAGGTCACCTACGAGCAGTTCTTC. This gives the protein CASSLGRGGQVTYEQFF.

Only a few counts were recorded for this clonotype. Being one base from a much bigger clone, this may be a read error. V usage is TRBV10-2 and J usage is TRBJ2-5; D is unclear. Germline V gene data show CDR1 as WSHSY and CDR2 as SAAADI. The CDR3 is 12 amino acids. The V end was cut by 9 bases, the J end by 11 bases, with 19 bases between. The CDR3 protein is CASPVPYNEQYF. Here the CDR3 DNA reads TGCGCCAGTCCCGTTCCTTACAATGAGCAGTACTTC.

This rearrangement joins TRBV11-3 to TRBJ2-1, with D unresolved. The J call may be faulty, since TRBJ2-7 better matches the DNA end. Germline V gives CDR1 SGHNT, CDR2 YENEEA. The CDR3 totals 17 residues. The CDR3 is CASSYSTPTAPYNEQYF. CDR3 in DNA: TGTGCCAGCAGCTATTCCACTCCGACCGCCCCCTACAATGAGCAGTACTTC.

V gene TRBV6-1 combines with J gene TRBJ2-3; D not certain. Germline V gene sequence: CDR1 MNHNS, CDR2 SASEGT. The CDR3 length is 16 residues. V gave up 6 bases and J gave up 5 bases, with 21 bases separating them. The CDR3: CASRPLALSGKDTQYF. The CDR3 DNA reads TGTGCCAGCAGACCCCTGGCGCTGAGTGGCAAAGATACGCAGTATTTT.

In this sample, this clonotype turned up a few times. The chain couples TRBV6-1 to TRBJ2-1; TRBD1 aligns across 9 bases. Germline CDR1 is MNHNS and CDR2 is SASEGT. Germline trimming cut 6 bases from V and 3 bases from J; bases unmatched to any gene: 6. The length of the CDR3 is 15 residues. CDR3 sequence reads: CASSPGQGVYNEQFF. The CDR3 bases are TGTGCCAGCAGCCCGGGACAGGGAGTCTACAATGAGCAGTTCTTC.

Of note for this clonotype: One junction end does not reproduce the germline sequence, and a read error may be involved. The V gene is TRBV6-1, the J gene TRBJ2-1; D is uncertain. The germline V gene encodes CDR1 MNHNS and CDR2 SASEGT. CDR3 length equals 14 residues. The CDR3 loop is CASSEGVSKDEQFF. CDR3 DNA: TGTGCCAGCAGTGAAGGGGTGAGCAAAGATGAGCAGTTCTTT.

Judged by abundance, this clonotype is medium-sized. Given a much more abundant clone one base away, this may be a read error. The gene calls are TRBV10-3 and TRBJ2-1; either TRBD1 or TRBD2 may supply D (6 bases each). The closer fit of TRBJ2-7 to the DNA end suggests the J call may be wrong. Germline V lookup: CDR1 ENHRY, CDR2 SYGVKD. The CDR3 sequence is 13 residues long. CDR3 DNA: TGTGCCACCAGGACCGGGGGCCAGAATGAGCAGTACTTC. Its translation: CATRTGGQNEQYF.

This clonotype occurred once. The V call is TRBV6-4, the J call TRBJ2-4, with D tentatively TRBD1 or TRBD2 (5 bases each). The end of the DNA aligns better with TRBJ2-3, so the J call may be wrong. The length of the CDR3 is 16 residues. Per the germline V gene, CDR1 is MRHNA and CDR2 is SNTAGT. The CDR3 region is CASSDSGLGATNIQYF. The CDR3 coding sequence is TGTGCCAGCAGTGACTCGGGGCTGGGAGCCACAAACATTCAGTATTTT.

The CDR3 region is CASILRGQETQYF. In DNA form, the CDR3 reads TGTGCCAGCATTTTACGGGGACAAGAGACCCAGTACTTC. J is TRBJ2-1 and V is TRBV2, with TRBD2 as a possible D gene (5 bases). The DNA end is more similar to TRBJ2-5, so the J call may be wrong. CDR3 length: 13 amino acids. Germline assignment: CDR1 SNHLY and CDR2 FYNNEI.

V usage is TRBV6-1 and J usage is TRBJ2-7; no clear D gene. V gave up 6 bases and J gave up 7 bases, with 13 bases separating them. The CDR3 spans 12 residues. The germline V gene encodes CDR1 MNHNS and CDR2 SASEGT. The CDR3: CASSDLQAEQYF. In DNA form, the CDR3 reads TGTGCCAGCAGCGACCTCCAGGCTGAGCAGTACTTC.

This clonotype showed up many times. The junction departs from germline at one end; a sequencing error may be responsible. CDR3: CASAGGGDTDTQYF. The CDR3 DNA sequence: TGTGCCAGCGCTGGGGGGGGGGACACAGATACGCAGTATTTC. The rearrangement joins TRBV6-1 to TRBJ2-3; the D gene is possibly TRBD2 (7 bases). CDR1 MNHNS and CDR2 SASEGT come from the germline V gene. This CDR3 region has 14 residues.

Comments on this clonotype: The junction departs from the called germline gene at one end, perhaps through a read error. The chain combines TRBV30 with TRBJ2-4; 13 nucleotides agree with TRBD2. From germline, CDR1 is GTSNPN and CDR2 SVGIG (reference sequence). The CDR3 has 15 amino acids. In nucleotides, the CDR3 is TGTGCCTGGAGTGTACGAAGGACTAGCGGGAGCGAAGGGGTCTTC. Translated, it gives CAWSVRRTSGSEGVF.

The genes are TRBV12-3 or TRBV12-4 and TRBJ1-1; possibly TRBD1 for D (6 bases). The CDR3 consists of 13 residues. V was cut by 3 bases and J by 6 bases, with 11 bases left in between. The CDR3 is CASSFVTGPEAFF. CDR3 in DNA: TGTGCCAGCAGTTTTGTAACAGGGCCTGAAGCTTTCTTT.

This clonotype was picked up one time. Germline and junction disagree at one end, which may indicate a read error. The gene calls are TRBV6-1 and TRBJ2-4, with D perhaps matching TRBD1 or TRBD2 (5 bases each). The CDR3 totals 14 residues. Germline values: CDR1 MNHNS, CDR2 SASEGT. The CDR3 protein is CGVSGLWATNIQYF. CDR3 DNA sequence: TGCGGCGTCTCGGGGCTGTGGGCCACAAATATTCAGTACTTC.

A note on this clonotype: At one end, the junction sequence differs from germline, possibly due to a read error. The V and J genes are TRBV6-1 and TRBJ2-4; tentatively, D is TRBD2 (7 bases). There are 13 residues in the CDR3. Germline V gene sequence: CDR1 MNHNS, CDR2 SASEGT. The CDR3 loop reads CARGAGDKDIQYF. CDR3 sequence (DNA): TGTGCCAGGGGGGCGGGAGATAAAGATATTCAGTATTTC.